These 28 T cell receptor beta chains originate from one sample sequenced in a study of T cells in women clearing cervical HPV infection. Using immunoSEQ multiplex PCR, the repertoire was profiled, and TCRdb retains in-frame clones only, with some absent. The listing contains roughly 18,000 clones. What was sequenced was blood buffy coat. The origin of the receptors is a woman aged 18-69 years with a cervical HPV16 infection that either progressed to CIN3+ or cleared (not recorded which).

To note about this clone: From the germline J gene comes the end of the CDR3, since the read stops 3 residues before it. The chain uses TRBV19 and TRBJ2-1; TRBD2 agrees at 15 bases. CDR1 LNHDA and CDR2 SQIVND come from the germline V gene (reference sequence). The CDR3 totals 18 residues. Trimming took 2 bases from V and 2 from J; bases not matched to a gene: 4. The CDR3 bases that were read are TGTGCCAGTAGTATATTGAGGACTAGCGGGAGGGCCTACAATGAG. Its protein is CASSILRTSGRAYNE. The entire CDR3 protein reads CASSILRTSGRAYNEQFF.

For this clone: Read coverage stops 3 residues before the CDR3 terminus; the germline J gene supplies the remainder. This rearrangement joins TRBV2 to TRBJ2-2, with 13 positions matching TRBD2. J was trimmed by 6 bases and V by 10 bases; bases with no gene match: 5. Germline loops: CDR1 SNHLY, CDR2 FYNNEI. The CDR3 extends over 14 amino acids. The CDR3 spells CANWTSGSPGELFF. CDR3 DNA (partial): TGTGCCAACTGGACTAGCGGGAGCCCCGGGGAG.

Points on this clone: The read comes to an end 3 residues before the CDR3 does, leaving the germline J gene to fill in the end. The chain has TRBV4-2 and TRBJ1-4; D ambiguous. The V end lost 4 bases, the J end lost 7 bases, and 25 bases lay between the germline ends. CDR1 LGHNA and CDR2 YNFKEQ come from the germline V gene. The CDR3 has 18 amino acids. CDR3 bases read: TGTGCCAGCAGCCCGATTCACCCATTGGGCACCCGGATTGAAAAA. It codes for CASSPIHPLGTRIEK. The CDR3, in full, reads CASSPIHPLGTRIEKLFF.

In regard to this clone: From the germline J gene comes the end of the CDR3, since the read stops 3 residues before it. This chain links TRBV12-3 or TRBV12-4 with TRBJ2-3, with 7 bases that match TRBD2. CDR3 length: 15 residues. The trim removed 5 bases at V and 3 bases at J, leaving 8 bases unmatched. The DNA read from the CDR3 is TGTGCCAGCAGTCCAACCGGGGGGACTACAGATACG. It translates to CASSPTGGTTDT. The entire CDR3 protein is CASSPTGGTTDTQYF.

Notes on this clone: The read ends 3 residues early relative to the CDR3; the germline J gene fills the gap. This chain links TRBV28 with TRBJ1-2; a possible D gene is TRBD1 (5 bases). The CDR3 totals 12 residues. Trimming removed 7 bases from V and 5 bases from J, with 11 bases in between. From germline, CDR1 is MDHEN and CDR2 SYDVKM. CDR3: CASTYGGYGYTF. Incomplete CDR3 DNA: TGTGCCAGCACCTACGGGGGGTATGGC.

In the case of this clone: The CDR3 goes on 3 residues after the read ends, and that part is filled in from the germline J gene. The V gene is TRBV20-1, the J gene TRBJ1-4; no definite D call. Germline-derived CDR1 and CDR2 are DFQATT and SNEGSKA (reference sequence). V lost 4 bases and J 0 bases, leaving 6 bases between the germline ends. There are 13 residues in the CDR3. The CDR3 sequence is CSANPSTNEKLFF. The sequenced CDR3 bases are TGCAGTGCTAATCCCTCAACTAATGAAAAA.

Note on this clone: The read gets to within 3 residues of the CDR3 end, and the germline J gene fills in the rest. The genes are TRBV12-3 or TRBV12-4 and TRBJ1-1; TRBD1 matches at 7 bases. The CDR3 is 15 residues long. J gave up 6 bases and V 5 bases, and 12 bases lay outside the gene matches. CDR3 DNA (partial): TGTGCCAGCAGTCCAACACAGGGACAGCGGTCTGAA. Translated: CASSPTQGQRSE. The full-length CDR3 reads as CASSPTQGQRSEAFF.

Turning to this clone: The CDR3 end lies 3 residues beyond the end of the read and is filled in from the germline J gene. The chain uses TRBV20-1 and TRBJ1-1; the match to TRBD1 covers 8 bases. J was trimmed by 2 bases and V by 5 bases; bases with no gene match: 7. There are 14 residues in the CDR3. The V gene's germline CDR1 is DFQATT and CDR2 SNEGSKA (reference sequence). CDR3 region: CSAYPGQDNTEAFF. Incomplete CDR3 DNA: TGCAGTGCTTACCCGGGACAGGACAACACTGAA.

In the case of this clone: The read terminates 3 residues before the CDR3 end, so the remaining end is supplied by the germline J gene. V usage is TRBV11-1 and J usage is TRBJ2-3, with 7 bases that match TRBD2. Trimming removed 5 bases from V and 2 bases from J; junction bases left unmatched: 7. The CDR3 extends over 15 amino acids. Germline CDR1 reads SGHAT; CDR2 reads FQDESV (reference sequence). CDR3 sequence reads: CASSGPLAATDTQYF. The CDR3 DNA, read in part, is TGTGCCAGCAGCGGACCCCTAGCGGCCACAGATACG.

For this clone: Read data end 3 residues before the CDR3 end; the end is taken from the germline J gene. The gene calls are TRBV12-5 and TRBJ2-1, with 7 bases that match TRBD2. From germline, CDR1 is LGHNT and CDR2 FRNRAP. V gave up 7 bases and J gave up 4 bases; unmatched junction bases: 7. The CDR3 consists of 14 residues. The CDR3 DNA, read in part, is TGTGCTAGTGTACAAGCGGGAACATACAATGAG. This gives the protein CASVQAGTYNE. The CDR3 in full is CASVQAGTYNEQFF.

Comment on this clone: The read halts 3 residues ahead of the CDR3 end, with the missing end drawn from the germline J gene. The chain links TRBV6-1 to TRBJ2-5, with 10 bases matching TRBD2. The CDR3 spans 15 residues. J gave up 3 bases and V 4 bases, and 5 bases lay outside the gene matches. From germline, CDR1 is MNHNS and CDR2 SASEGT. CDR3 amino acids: CASSGGSGGKETQYF. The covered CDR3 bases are TGTGCCAGCAGTGGGGGTAGCGGGGGGAAAGAGACC.

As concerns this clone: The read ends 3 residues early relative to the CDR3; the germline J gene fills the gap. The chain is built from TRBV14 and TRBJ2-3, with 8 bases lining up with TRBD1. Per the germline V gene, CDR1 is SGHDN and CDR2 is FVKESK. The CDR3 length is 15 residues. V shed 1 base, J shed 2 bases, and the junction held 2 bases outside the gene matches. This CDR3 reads CASSQGQGHTDTQYF. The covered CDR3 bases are TGTGCCAGCAGCCAAGGACAGGGGCACACAGATACG.

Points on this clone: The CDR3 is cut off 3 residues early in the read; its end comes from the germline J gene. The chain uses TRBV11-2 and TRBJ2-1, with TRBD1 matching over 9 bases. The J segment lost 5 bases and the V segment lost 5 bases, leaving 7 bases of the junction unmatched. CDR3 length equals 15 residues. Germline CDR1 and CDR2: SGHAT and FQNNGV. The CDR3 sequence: CASSPRTGADNEQFF. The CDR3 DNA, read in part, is TGTGCCAGCAGCCCACGGACAGGGGCGGACAATGAG.

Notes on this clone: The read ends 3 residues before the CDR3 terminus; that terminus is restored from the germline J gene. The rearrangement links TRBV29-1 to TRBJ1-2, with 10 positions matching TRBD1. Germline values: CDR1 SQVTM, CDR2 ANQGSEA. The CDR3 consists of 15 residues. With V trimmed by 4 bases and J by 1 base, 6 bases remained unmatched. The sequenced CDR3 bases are TGCAGCGTTGGGACAGGGGGATCCCTTAACTATGGC. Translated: CSVGTGGSLNYG. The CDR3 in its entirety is CSVGTGGSLNYGYTF.

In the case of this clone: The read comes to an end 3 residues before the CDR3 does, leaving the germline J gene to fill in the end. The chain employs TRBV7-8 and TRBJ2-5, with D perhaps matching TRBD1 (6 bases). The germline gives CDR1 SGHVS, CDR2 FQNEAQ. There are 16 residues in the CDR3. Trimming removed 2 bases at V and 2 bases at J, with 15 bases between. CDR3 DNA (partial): TGTGCCAGCAGCTTACTGGTCACAGGGACACAAGAGACC. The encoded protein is CASSLLVTGTQET. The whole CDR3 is CASSLLVTGTQETQYF.

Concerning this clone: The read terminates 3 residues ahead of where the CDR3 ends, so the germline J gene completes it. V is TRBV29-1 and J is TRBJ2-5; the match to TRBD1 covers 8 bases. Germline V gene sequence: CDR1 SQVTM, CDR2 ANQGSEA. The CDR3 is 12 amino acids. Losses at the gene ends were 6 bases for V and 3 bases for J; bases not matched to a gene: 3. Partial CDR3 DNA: TGCAGCGTACGACAGGGGAAAGAGACC. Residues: CSVRQGKET. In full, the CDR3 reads CSVRQGKETQYF.

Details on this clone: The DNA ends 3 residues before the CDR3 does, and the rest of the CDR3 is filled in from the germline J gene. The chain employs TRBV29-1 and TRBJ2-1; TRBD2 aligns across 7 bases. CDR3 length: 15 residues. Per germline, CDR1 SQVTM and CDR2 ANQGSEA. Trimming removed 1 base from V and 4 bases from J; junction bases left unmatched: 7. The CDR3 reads CSVEAPAGWYNEQFF. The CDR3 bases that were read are TGCAGCGTTGAAGCCCCAGCGGGGTGGTACAATGAG.

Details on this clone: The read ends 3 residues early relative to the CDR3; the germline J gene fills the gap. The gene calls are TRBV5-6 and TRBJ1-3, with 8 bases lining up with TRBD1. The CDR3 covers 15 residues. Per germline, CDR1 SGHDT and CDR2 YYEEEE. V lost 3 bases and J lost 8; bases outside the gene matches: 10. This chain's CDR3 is CASSSGQGSVDTIYF. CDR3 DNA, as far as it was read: TGTGCCAGCAGCTCTGGACAGGGAAGCGTAGACACC.

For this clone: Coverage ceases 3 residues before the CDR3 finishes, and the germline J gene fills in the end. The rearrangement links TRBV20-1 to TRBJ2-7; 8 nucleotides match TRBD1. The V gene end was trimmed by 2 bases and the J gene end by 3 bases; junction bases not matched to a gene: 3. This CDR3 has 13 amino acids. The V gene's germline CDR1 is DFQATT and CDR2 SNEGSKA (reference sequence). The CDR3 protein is CSARQQGVYEQYF. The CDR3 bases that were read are TGCAGTGCTAGACAACAGGGGGTCTACGAG.

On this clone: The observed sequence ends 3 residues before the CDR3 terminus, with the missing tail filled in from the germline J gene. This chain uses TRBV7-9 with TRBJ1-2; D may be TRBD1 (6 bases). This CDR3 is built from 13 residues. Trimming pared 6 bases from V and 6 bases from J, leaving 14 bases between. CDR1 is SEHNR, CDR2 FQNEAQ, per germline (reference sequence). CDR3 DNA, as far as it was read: TGTGCCAGCAGTCCACGGACAGTCAATGGC. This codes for CASSPRTVNG. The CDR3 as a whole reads CASSPRTVNGYTF.

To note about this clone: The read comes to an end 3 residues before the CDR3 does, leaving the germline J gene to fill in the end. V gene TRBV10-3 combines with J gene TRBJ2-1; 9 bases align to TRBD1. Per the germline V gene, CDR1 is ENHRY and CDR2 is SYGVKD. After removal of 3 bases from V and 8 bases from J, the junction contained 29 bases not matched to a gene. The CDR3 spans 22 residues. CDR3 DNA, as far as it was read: TGTGCCATCAGTGAAAGTAGATCAATACCGGGACAGGGCGTGGGTTTGTCAGATGAG. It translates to CAISESRSIPGQGVGLSDE. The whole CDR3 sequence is CAISESRSIPGQGVGLSDEQFF.

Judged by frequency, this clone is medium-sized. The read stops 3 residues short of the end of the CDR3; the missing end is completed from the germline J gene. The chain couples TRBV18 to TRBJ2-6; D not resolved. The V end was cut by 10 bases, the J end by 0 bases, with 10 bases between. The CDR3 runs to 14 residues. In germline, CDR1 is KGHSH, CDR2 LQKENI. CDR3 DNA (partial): TGTGCCACCACGGTGCGCTCTGGGGCCAACGTC. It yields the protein CATTVRSGANV. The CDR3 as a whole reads CATTVRSGANVLTF.

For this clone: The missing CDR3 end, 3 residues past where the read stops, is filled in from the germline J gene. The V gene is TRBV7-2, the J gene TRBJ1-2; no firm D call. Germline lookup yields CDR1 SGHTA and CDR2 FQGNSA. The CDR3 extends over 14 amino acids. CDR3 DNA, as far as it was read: TGTGCCAGCAGCTTAGCGGTACGATCAGAAGGC. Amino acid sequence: CASSLAVRSEG. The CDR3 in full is CASSLAVRSEGYTF. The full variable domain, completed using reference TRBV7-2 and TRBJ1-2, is GAGVSQSPSNKVTEKGKDVELRCDPISGHTALYWYRQSLGQGLEFLIYFQGNSAPDKSGLPSDRFSAERTGGSVSTLTIQRTQQEDSAVYLCASSLAVRSEGYTFGSGTRLTVV.

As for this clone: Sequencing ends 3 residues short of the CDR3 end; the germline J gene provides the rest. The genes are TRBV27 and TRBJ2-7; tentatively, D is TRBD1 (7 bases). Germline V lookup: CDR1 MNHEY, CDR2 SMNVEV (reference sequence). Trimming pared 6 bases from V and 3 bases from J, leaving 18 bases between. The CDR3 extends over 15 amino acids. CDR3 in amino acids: CASRRPVRGDYEQYF. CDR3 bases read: TGTGCCAGCAGGAGACCCGTCAGGGGGGACTACGAG.

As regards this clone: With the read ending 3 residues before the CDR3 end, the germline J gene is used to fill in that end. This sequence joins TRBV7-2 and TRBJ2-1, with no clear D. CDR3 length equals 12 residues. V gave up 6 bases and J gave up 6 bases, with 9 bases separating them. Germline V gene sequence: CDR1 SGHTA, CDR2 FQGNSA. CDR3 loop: CASRSTPNEQFF. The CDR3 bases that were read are TGTGCCAGCAGATCCACTCCCAATGAG.

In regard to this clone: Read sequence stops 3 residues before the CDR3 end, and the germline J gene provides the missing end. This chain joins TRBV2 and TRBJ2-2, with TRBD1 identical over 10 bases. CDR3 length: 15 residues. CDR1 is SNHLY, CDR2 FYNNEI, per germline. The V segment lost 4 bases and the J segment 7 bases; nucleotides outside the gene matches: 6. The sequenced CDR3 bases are TGTGCCAGCAGTGGACAGGGGGCATCGGTCGGGGAG. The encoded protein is CASSGQGASVGE. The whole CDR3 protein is CASSGQGASVGELFF.

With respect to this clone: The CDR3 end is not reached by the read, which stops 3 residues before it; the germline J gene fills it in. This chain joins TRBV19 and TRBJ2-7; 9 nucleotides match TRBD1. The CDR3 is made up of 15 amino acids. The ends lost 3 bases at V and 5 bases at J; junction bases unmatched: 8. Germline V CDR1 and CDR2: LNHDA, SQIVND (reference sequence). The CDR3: CASSMSETGGHEQYF. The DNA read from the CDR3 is TGTGCCAGTAGTATGTCCGAGACAGGGGGACACGAG.

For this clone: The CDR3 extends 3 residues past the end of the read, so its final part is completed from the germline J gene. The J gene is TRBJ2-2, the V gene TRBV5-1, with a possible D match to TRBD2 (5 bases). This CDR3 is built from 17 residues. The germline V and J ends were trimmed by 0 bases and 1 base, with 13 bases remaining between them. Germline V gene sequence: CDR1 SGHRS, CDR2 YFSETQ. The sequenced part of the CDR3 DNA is TGCGCCAGCAGCTTGGCCAGCGGTCACCAGAACACCGGGGAG. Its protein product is CASSLASGHQNTGE. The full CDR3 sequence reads CASSLASGHQNTGELFF.